The rows below give T cell receptor beta chains drawn from one sample of a study of cytomegalovirus exposure and HLA in healthy donors. Sequenced by immunoSEQ multiplex PCR; TCRdb stores in-frame clones only, minus some. There are roughly 220,000 clones in the sample; around nine tenths occur only once, and roughly 1% lies in the top ten. The sequencing sample was made of PBMCs. The receptors originated from a young woman in good health and CMV-seronegative. Each CDR3 is given with its conserved first and last residue. A D gene is named only where the DNA matches it firmly. Clone size, where shown, is once, few, many, or a class for clones that have expanded.

j_call d_call clone_size v_call cdr3_aa cdr3_nt
TRBJ1-2 NA NA TRBV2 CARYNLGGAAGYTF TGTGCCAGGTACAATTTGGGAGGCGCCGCTGGCTACACCTTC
TRBJ2-7 NA NA TRBV5-1 CASREPHFIYEQYF TGCGCCAGCAGGGAGCCCCATTTCATTTACGAGCAGTACTTC
TRBJ2-7 NA NA TRBV28 CASSLWGGANEQYF TGTGCCAGCAGTTTGTGGGGGGGCGCGAACGAGCAGTACTTC
TRBJ2-7 NA NA TRBV1 CTSSCQGSYEQYF TGCACCAGCAGCTGTCAGGGCTCCTACGAGCAGTACTTC
TRBJ2-7 NA NA TRBV20-1 CSFRRSYEQYF TGCAGTTTTAGGAGGTCCTACGAGCAGTACTTC
TRBJ1-1 NA once TRBV5-1 CASSLKLAVLMNTEAFF TGCGCCAGCAGCTTGAAGCTAGCCGTCCTTATGAACACTGAAGCTTTCTTT
TRBJ2-5 NA NA TRBV27 CASSLSRGSLSRKTQYF TGTGCCAGCAGTTTATCGAGAGGTTCCCTATCCCGGAAGACCCAGTACTTC
TRBJ1-2 TRBD1 once TRBV29-1 CSVETGQGYGYTF TGCAGCGTTGAAACGGGACAGGGTTACGGCTACACCTTC
TRBJ2-1 NA NA TRBV2 CASSEGGGVEQFF TGTGCCAGCAGTGAAGGGGGAGGCGTGGAGCAGTTCTTC
TRBJ1-1 NA NA TRBV28 CASSWGGGPEAFF TGTGCCAGCAGTTGGGGGGGAGGGCCTGAAGCTTTCTTT
TRBJ2-5 TRBD2 NA TRBV7-9 CAGSGGRGTQYF TGTGCCGGAAGCGGGGGGCGCGGGACCCAGTACTTC
TRBJ2-1 TRBD1 NA TRBV10-2 CASQTGQGLDEQFF TGCGCCAGCCAGACGGGACAGGGACTTGATGAGCAGTTCTTC
TRBJ1-1 TRBD1 NA TRBV6-6 CASKTQGARTEAFF TGTGCCAGCAAGACCCAGGGGGCGAGGACTGAAGCTTTCTTT
TRBJ1-1 NA NA TRBV6-1 CASRGLTQGPEAFF TGTGCCAGCAGGGGATTAACACAGGGCCCTGAAGCTTTCTTT
TRBJ1-5 NA NA TRBV7-9 CASTPGEGSNQPQHF TGTGCCAGCACCCCGGGGGAGGGAAGCAATCAGCCCCAGCATTTT
TRBJ1-4 TRBD1 NA TRBV11-2 CASSLDRQGTNEKLFF TGTGCCAGCAGCTTAGACCGACAGGGGACTAATGAAAAACTGTTTTTT
TRBJ2-7 TRBD1 NA TRBV6-5 CASRFRQGHEQYF TGTGCCAGCAGATTCAGACAGGGGCACGAGCAGTACTTC
TRBJ1-5 NA NA TRBV19 CASSIGPGGNQPQHF TGTGCCAGTAGTATAGGACCCGGGGGCAATCAGCCCCAGCATTTT
TRBJ1-1 NA NA TRBV27 CASSLGLGTEAFF TGTGCCAGCAGTTTAGGGCTTGGCACTGAAGCTTTCTTT
TRBJ2-7 TRBD1 NA TRBV5-1 CASTDGTGTYEQYF TGCGCCAGCACCGACGGGACAGGGACCTACGAGCAGTACTTC
TRBJ2-7 NA once TRBV6-6 CASSRRTPTEEQYF TGTGCCAGCAGTAGAAGGACTCCTACGGAGGAGCAGTACTTC
TRBJ2-1 NA NA TRBV7-3 CASSTDSGKEQFF TGTGCCAGCAGCACCGACTCGGGGAAGGAGCAGTTCTTC
TRBJ2-2 TRBD2 NA TRBV4-2 CASRYGPGGPTGELFF TGTGCCAGCAGGTATGGTCCGGGAGGGCCTACCGGGGAGCTGTTTTTT
TRBJ2-1 TRBD2 NA TRBV27 CASSLSGGGNEQFF TGTGCCAGCAGTTTAAGCGGGGGGGGCAATGAGCAGTTCTTC
TRBJ1-2 NA NA TRBV6-5 CASTQGMGPLYGYTF TGTGCCAGCACCCAGGGGATGGGACCCCTCTATGGCTACACCTTC
TRBJ2-6 NA NA TRBV6-5 CASSYSGVGANVLTF TGTGCCAGCAGTTATTCGGGGGTTGGGGCCAACGTCCTGACTTTC
TRBJ1-2 NA once TRBV11-2 CASSPLGGVDYGYTF TGTGCCAGCAGCCCACTGGGGGGGGTGGACTATGGCTACACCTTC
TRBJ2-7 TRBD1 NA TRBV5-1 CASSLVETGGEQYF TGCGCCAGCAGCTTGGTAGAGACAGGGGGCGAGCAGTACTTC
TRBJ2-7 NA NA TRBV5-1 CASSLAGVSYEQYF TGCGCCAGCAGCTTGGCCGGAGTCTCCTACGAGCAGTACTTC
TRBJ1-1 TRBD1 NA TRBV18 CASSLKTGGVGTEAFF TGTGCCAGCTCCCTGAAAACAGGGGGCGTTGGGACTGAAGCTTTCTTT
TRBJ2-5 NA NA TRBV5-1 CASSPWRVETQYF TGCGCCAGCAGCCCATGGAGGGTAGAGACCCAGTACTTC
TRBJ2-7 NA NA TRBV11-3 CASSSGDGPPYEQYF TGTGCCAGCAGCTCAGGGGACGGACCGCCCTACGAGCAGTACTTC
TRBJ1-2 TRBD1 once TRBV19 CASSIGGQGDYGYTF TGTGCCAGTAGTATAGGGGGACAGGGTGACTATGGCTACACCTTC
TRBJ1-1 NA NA TRBV9 CASRTIAVGTEAFF TGTGCCAGCAGGACCATAGCGGTTGGTACTGAAGCTTTCTTT
TRBJ2-7 TRBD2 NA TRBV6-1 CASRASGISYEQYF TGTGCCAGCAGGGCTAGCGGTATCTCCTACGAGCAGTACTTC
TRBJ1-1 NA NA TRBV28 CASSLFQGGPEAFF TGTGCCAGCAGTTTATTCCAGGGAGGACCTGAAGCTTTCTTT
TRBJ1-1 NA NA TRBV5-1 CASSLSRGEAFF TGCGCCAGCAGCTTGTCGAGGGGGGAAGCTTTCTTT
TRBJ1-1 TRBD1 NA TRBV25-1 CASSEYITGENTEAFF TGTGCCAGCAGTGAATATATCACAGGGGAGAACACTGAAGCTTTCTTT
TRBJ1-4 NA NA TRBV5-1 CASSLAVGSGEKLFF TGCGCCAGCAGCTTGGCCGTGGGTTCCGGGGAAAAACTGTTTTTT
TRBJ1-3 TRBD1 NA TRBV7-8 CASSLGVTGQGPVYTIYF TGTGCCAGCAGCTTAGGTGTGACGGGACAGGGTCCTGTGTACACCATATATTTT
TRBJ2-3 TRBD1 NA TRBV27 CASSTGGAMDTQYF TGTGCCAGCAGTACAGGGGGCGCAATGGATACGCAGTATTTT
TRBJ2-7 NA NA TRBV9 CASSRTYEQYF TGTGCCAGCAGTCGGACTTACGAGCAGTACTTC
TRBJ2-1 TRBD1 NA TRBV5-1 CARGQGNNEQFF TGCGCCAGAGGACAGGGGAACAATGAGCAGTTCTTC
TRBJ1-6 NA NA TRBV6-5 CASSLRGGGNSPLHF TGTGCCAGCAGTTTGCGGGGAGGGGGTAATTCACCCCTCCACTTT